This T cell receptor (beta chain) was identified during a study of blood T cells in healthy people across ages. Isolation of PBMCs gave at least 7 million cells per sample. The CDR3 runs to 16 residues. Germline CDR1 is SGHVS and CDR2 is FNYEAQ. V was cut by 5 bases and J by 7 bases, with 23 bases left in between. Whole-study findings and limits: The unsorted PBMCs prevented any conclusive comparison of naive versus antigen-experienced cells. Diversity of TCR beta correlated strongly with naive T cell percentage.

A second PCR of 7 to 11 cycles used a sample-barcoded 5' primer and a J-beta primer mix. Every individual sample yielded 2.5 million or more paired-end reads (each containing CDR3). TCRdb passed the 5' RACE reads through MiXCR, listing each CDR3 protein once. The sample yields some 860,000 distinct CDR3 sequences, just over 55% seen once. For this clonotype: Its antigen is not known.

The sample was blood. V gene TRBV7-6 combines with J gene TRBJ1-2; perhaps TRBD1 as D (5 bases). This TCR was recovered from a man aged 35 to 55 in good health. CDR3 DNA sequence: TGTGCCAGCAGCGTGAACACGGGACTACTAGGTGGTGGCTACACCTTC. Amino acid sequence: CASSVNTGLLGGGYTF.